A selection of T cell receptor beta chains follows, all from one sample in a study of shared clonotypes between healthy human individuals. Assay: immunoSEQ multiplex PCR; the TCRdb copy retains only in-frame clones and omits some. The data contain around 600,000 clones, approximately 97% of them singletons. The specimen sequenced was naive CD4+ T cells sorted from blood. These receptors all stem from a woman in her thirties in good health. The CDR3 runs from the conserved cysteine through the conserved F or W. A D gene is named only where the DNA matches it firmly. Some rows mark clone size as missing; the rest say once, few, many or name a class of expanded clone.

CDR3aa,CDR3nt,d_gene,j_gene,abundance,v_gene
CASGTGSLNTEAFF,TGCGCCAGCGGAACAGGGTCCCTAAACACTGAAGCTTTCTTT,-,TRBJ1-1,-,TRBV4-1
CAEGGAPSGNTIYF,TGCGCCGAGGGGGGGGCCCCCTCTGGAAACACCATATATTTT,-,TRBJ1-3,-,TRBV23-1
CASGTSGTNEQFF,TGTGCCAGCGGGACTAGCGGGACCAATGAGCAGTTCTTC,TRBD2,TRBJ2-1,-,TRBV28
CASRPDRAHYGYTF,TGTGCCAGCAGACCTGACAGGGCTCACTATGGCTACACCTTC,TRBD1,TRBJ1-2,-,TRBV6-6
CASSLGLEGYNEQFF,TGTGCCAGCAGCTTAGGTCTAGAGGGCTACAATGAGCAGTTCTTC,-,TRBJ2-1,-,TRBV7-7
CASSSLGGDYGYTF,TGCGCCAGCAGCTCGTTGGGAGGAGACTATGGCTACACCTTC,-,TRBJ1-2,-,TRBV5-1
CASSQQRRGGNEKLFF,TGTGCCAGCAGCCAGCAGAGACGAGGGGGGAATGAAAAACTGTTTTTT,-,TRBJ1-4,-,TRBV14
CASSLTFKDIQYF,TGCGCCAGCAGCTTGACGTTTAAAGACATTCAGTACTTC,-,TRBJ2-4,-,TRBV5-1
CASSLETGGRGYTF,TGTGCCAGCAGCTTAGAGACAGGAGGTCGCGGCTACACCTTC,-,TRBJ1-2,once,TRBV7-2
CASSFPTRTSGDHRTDTQYF,TGTGCCAGCAGCTTCCCGACAAGGACTAGCGGGGATCATCGCACAGATACGCAGTATTTT,TRBD2,TRBJ2-3,-,TRBV9
CASKKVGELFF,TGTGCCAGCAAGAAGGTCGGGGAGCTGTTTTTT,-,TRBJ2-2,-,TRBV28
CAISLTGIYGYTF,TGTGCCATCAGTCTTACAGGAATCTATGGCTACACCTTC,-,TRBJ1-2,-,TRBV10-3
CASSTSRKSPDTQYF,TGTGCCAGCAGCACATCTAGGAAAAGCCCAGATACGCAGTATTTT,-,TRBJ2-3,-,TRBV13
CASSLEAGLAGESPDTQYF,TGCGCCAGCAGCTTGGAAGCGGGACTAGCGGGAGAGTCCCCAGATACGCAGTATTTT,TRBD2,TRBJ2-3,-,TRBV5-1
CASSLGFQANTGELFF,TGTGCCAGCAGCTTAGGTTTCCAGGCGAACACCGGGGAGCTGTTTTTT,-,TRBJ2-2,-,TRBV7-9
CASRERVNEKLFF,TGCGCCAGCAGAGAAAGGGTCAATGAAAAACTGTTTTTT,-,TRBJ1-4,few,TRBV5-1
CASSLGNFDDRAFF,TGCGCCAGCAGCTTGGGGAATTTCGACGACCGGGCTTTCTTT,-,TRBJ1-1,-,TRBV5-1
CASSEWQGRGYTF,TGTGCCAGCAGTGAGTGGCAGGGACGCGGCTACACCTTC,-,TRBJ1-2,few,TRBV2
CASSEMGNSAGNTIYF,TGTGCCAGCAGTGAAATGGGCAATAGCGCTGGAAACACCATATATTTT,-,TRBJ1-3,-,TRBV6-1
CASSAGTSFNEQFF,TGTGCCAGCAGTGCCGGGACTAGCTTCAATGAGCAGTTCTTC,TRBD2,TRBJ2-1,-,TRBV6-1
CASSVNEGIGELFF,TGTGCCAGCAGCGTAAACGAGGGGATCGGGGAGCTGTTTTTT,-,TRBJ2-2,-,TRBV9
CASSKQGLGTDTQYF,TGTGCCAGCAGCAAACAGGGTCTCGGCACAGATACGCAGTATTTT,-,TRBJ2-3,-,TRBV7-9
CAISDGTTYEQYF,TGTGCCATCAGTGATGGGACTACCTACGAGCAGTACTTC,TRBD2,TRBJ2-7,-,TRBV10-3
CASSFGTLGTEAFF,TGTGCCAGCAGTTTCGGAACGTTAGGGACTGAAGCTTTCTTT,-,TRBJ1-1,-,TRBV28
CASSPTGPTNEKLFF,TGTGCCAGCTCACCAACAGGCCCAACTAATGAAAAACTGTTTTTT,-,TRBJ1-4,-,TRBV18